A single sample gave rise to the 3 T cell receptor beta chains below, sequenced in a study. TCRdb reprocessed the RT-PCR reads with MiXCR, giving one entry per CDR3 protein. The table has fewer than 800,000 distinct CDR3 sequences, over 12% seen once. Material for sequencing was memory CD4+ T cells from blood. The receptor source for this set is a female donor in good health, serving as a healthy control.

V and J are TRBV30 and TRBJ2-7; D is perhaps TRBD2 (6 bases). V was clipped by 3 bases and J by 7 bases, with 16 bases between them. This CDR3 has 13 amino acids. Germline CDR1 is GTSNPN and CDR2 is SVGIG (reference sequence). CDR3 nucleotide sequence: TGTGCCTGGAGCCCCGGAGGGTCCGGGGAGCAGTACTTC. Its translation is CAWSPGGSGEQYF.

This clonotype was found a few times. This chain joins TRBV18 and TRBJ2-3; 7 nucleotides align to TRBD2. CDR3 length: 17 residues. The junction had 7 bases not matched to a gene; V was cut back by 1 base and J by 0 bases. The germline gives CDR1 KGHSH, CDR2 LQKENI. The DNA of the CDR3 is TGTGCCAGCTCACCACGGCCCAGCGGGGCTAGCACAGATACGCAGTATTTT. Translating gives CASSPRPSGASTDTQYF.

This chain connects TRBV10-3 to TRBJ1-2; the D is unclear. CDR1 is ENHRY and CDR2 is SYGVKD in the germline V gene. V lost 0 bases to trimming and J lost 3 bases, with 11 bases between them. CDR3 length equals 15 residues. The CDR3 loop reads CAISESLGGDYGYTF. DNA of the CDR3: TGTGCCATCAGTGAGTCTCTGGGTGGAGACTATGGCTACACCTTC.